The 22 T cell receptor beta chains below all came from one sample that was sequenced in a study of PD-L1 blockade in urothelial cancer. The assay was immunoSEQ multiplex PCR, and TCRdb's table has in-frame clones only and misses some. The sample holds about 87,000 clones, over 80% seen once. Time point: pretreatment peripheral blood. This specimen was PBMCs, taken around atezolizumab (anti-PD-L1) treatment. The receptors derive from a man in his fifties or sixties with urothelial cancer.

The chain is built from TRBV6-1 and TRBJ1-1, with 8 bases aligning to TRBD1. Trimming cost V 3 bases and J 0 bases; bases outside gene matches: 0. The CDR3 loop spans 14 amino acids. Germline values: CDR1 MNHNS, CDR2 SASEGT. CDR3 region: CASSEGQVNTEAFF. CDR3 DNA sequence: TGTGCCAGCAGTGAGGGACAGGTGAACACTGAAGCTTTCTTT.

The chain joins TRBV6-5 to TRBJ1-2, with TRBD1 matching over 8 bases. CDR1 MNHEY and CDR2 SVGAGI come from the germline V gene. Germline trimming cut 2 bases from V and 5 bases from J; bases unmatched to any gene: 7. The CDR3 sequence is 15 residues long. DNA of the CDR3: TGTGCCAGCAGTTACCCAGGGACAGGCGTTTATGGCTACACCTTC. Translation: CASSYPGTGVYGYTF.

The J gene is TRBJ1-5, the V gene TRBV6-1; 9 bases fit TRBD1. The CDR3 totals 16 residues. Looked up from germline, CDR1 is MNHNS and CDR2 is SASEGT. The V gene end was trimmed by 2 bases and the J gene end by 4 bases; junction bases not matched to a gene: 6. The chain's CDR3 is CASSERTGAYNQPQHF. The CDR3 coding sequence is TGTGCCAGCAGTGAAAGGACAGGGGCCTATAATCAGCCCCAGCATTTT.

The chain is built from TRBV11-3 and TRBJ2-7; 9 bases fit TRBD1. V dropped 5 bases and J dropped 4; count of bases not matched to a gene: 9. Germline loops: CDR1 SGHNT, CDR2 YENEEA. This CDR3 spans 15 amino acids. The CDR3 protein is CASSETGGAFYEQYF. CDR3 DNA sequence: TGTGCCAGCAGCGAAACAGGGGGCGCTTTTTACGAGCAGTACTTC.

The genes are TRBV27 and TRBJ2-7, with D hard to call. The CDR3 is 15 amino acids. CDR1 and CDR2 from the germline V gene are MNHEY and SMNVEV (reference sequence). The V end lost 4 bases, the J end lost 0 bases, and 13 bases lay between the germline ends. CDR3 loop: CASSSAGQSSYEQYF. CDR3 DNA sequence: TGTGCCAGCAGTTCAGCAGGCCAGAGCTCCTACGAGCAGTACTTC.

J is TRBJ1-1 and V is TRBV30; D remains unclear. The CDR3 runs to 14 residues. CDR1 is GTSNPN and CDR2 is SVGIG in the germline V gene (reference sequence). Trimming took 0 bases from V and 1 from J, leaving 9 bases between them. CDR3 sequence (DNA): TGTGCCTGGAGTGTTGACGGCGGGAACACTGAAGCTTTCTTT. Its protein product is CAWSVDGGNTEAFF.

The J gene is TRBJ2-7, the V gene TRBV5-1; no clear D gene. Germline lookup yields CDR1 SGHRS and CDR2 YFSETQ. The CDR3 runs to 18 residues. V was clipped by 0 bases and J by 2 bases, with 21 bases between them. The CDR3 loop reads CASSLDPARGAWTYEQYF. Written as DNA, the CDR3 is TGCGCCAGCAGCTTGGACCCCGCCCGCGGCGCTTGGACCTACGAGCAGTACTTC.

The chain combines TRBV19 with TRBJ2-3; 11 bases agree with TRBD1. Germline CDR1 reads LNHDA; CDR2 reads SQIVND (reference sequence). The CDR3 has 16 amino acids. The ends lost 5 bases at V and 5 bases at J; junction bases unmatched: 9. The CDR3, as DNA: TGTGCCAGTAGTCTATTCGGACAGGGGGCAGGAGATACGCAGTATTTT. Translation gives CASSLFGQGAGDTQYF.

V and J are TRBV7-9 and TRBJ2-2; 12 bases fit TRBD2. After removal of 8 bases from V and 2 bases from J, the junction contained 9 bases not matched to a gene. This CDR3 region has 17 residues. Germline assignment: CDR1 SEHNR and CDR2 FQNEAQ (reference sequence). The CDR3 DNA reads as TGTGCCAGCCGGCTAGCGGGAGGGCAGGCTAACACCGGGGAGCTGTTTTTT. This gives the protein CASRLAGGQANTGELFF.

The CDR3 region has the DNA TGTGCCAGCAGCCCGTTAGCGGGGGTACGGGAGACCCAGTACTTC. It encodes CASSPLAGVRETQYF. The chain is built from TRBV5-6 and TRBJ2-5; 9 nucleotides match TRBD2. The CDR3 is made up of 15 amino acids. Germline assignment: CDR1 SGHDT and CDR2 YYEEEE. The trim removed 4 bases at V and 5 bases at J, leaving 9 bases unmatched.

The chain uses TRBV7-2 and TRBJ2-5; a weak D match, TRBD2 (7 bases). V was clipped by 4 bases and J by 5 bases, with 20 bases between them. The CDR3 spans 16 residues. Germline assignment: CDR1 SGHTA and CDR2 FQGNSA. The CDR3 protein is CASSSSGAGVGETQYF. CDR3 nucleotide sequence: TGTGCCAGCAGCTCTAGCGGTGCAGGGGTAGGCGAGACCCAGTACTTC.

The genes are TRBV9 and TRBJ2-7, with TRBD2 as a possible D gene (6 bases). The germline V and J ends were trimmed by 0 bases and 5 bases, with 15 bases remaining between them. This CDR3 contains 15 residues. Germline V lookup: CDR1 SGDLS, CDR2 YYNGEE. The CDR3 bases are TGTGCCAGCAGCGTAGTTGGAGCGGGTGGCGACGAGCAGTACTTC. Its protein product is CASSVVGAGGDEQYF.

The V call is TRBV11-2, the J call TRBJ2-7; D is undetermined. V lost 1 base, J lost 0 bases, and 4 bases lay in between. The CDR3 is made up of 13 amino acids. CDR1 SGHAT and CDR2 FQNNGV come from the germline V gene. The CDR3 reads CASSLGASYEQYF. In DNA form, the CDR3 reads TGTGCCAGCAGCTTAGGGGCCTCCTACGAGCAGTACTTC.

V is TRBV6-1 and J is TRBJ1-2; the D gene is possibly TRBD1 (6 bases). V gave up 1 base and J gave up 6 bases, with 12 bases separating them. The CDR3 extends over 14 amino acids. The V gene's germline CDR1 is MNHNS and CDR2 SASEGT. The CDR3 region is CASSEGSGVNGYTF. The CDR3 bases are TGTGCCAGCAGTGAAGGTTCAGGGGTGAATGGCTACACCTTC.

CDR3 in amino acids: CASSAESLPYEQYF. The CDR3 bases are TGCGCCAGCAGCGCGGAGAGCCTTCCCTACGAGCAGTACTTC. The chain employs TRBV5-1 and TRBJ2-7; D gene ambiguous. The CDR3 consists of 14 residues. V lost 4 bases and J 2 bases, leaving 13 bases between the germline ends. Germline V CDR1 and CDR2: SGHRS, YFSETQ.

The CDR3 region is CAISGGTVANTGELFF. CDR3 DNA sequence: TGTGCCATCAGTGGGGGGACAGTTGCGAACACCGGGGAGCTGTTTTTT. This chain joins TRBV10-3 and TRBJ2-2, with 7 bases lining up with TRBD1. Per germline, CDR1 ENHRY and CDR2 SYGVKD. With 4 bases clipped from V and 0 bases from J, the junction kept 5 bases outside the gene matches. The CDR3 loop spans 16 amino acids.

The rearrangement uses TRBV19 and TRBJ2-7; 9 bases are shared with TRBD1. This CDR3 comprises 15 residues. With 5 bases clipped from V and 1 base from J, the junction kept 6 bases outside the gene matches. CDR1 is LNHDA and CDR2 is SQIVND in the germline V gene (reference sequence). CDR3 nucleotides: TGTGCCAGTAGTGCTACAGGGGGCGGTTCCTACGAGCAGTACTTC. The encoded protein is CASSATGGGSYEQYF. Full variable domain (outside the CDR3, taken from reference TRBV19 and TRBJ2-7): DGGITQSPKYLFRKEGQNVTLSCEQNLNHDAMYWYRQDPGQGLRLIYYSQIVNDFQKGDIAEGYSVSREKKESFPLTVTSAQKNPTAFYLCASSATGGGSYEQYFGPGTRLTVT.

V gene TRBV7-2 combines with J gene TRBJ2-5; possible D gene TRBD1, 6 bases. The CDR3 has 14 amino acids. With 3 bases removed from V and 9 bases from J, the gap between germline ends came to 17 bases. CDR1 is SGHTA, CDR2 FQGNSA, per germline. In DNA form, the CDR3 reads TGTGCCAGCAGCTTTGACCCGCTCTCAGGGGCCCAGTACTTC. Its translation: CASSFDPLSGAQYF.

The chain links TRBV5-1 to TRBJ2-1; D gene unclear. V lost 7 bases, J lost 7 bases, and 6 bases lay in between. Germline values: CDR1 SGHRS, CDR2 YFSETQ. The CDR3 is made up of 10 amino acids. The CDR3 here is CASGENEQFF. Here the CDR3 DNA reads TGCGCCAGCGGAGAAAATGAGCAGTTCTTC.

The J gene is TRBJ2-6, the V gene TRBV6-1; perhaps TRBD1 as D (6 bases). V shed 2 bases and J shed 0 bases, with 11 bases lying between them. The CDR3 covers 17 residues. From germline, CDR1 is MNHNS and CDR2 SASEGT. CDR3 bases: TGTGCCAGCAGTGAACAGGGGCTAACCTCTGGGGCCAACGTCCTGACTTTC. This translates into CASSEQGLTSGANVLTF.

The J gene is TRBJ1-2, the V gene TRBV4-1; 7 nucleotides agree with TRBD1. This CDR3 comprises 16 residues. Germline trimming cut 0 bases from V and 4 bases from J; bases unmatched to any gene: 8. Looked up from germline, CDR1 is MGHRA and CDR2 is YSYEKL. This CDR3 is CASSQDAGQSIYGYTF. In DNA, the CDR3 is TGCGCCAGCAGCCAAGATGCGGGACAGAGTATCTATGGCTACACCTTC.

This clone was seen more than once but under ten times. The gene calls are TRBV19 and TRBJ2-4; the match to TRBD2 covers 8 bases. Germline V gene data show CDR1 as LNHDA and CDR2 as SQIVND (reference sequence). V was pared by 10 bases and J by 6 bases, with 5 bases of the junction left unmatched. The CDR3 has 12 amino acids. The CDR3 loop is CATGGGLNIQYF. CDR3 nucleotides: TGTGCCACCGGGGGGGGGTTAAACATTCAGTACTTC.